The 3 T cell receptor beta chains below were found in one sample sequenced in a study of T cells in women clearing cervical HPV infection. Sequencing used immunoSEQ multiplex PCR; TCRdb keeps in-frame clones, though not all of them. The record lists roughly 22,000 clones, of which the ten most abundant hold less than 4%. The sequencing sample was made of blood buffy coat. Receptors were obtained from a woman aged 18-70 years with a cervical HPV16 infection that either progressed to CIN3+ or cleared (not recorded which).

A note on this clone: The CDR3 end is not reached by the read, which stops 3 residues before it; the germline J gene fills it in. V and J are TRBV2 and TRBJ2-1, with D tentatively TRBD2 (5 bases). CDR3 length equals 16 residues. The germline V gene encodes CDR1 SNHLY and CDR2 FYNNEI. V lost 3 bases and J 3 bases, leaving 15 bases between the germline ends. Partial CDR3 DNA: TGTGCCAGCAGTGATCCCCCCCAGCGGCTCTACAATGAG. It encodes CASSDPPQRLYNE. The full CDR3 reads CASSDPPQRLYNEQFF.

As to this clone: The read finishes 3 residues shy of the CDR3 end, and the germline J gene is used to complete it. The chain couples TRBV4-1 to TRBJ1-2; 8 bases agree with TRBD1. The germline CDR1 and CDR2 sequences are MGHRA and YSYEKL. CDR3 length: 14 residues. CDR3 in amino acids: CASRPTDRGKGYTF. CDR3 bases read: TGCGCCAGCAGACCTACAGACAGGGGCAAGGGC.

Turning to this clone: The CDR3 goes on 3 residues after the read ends, and that part is filled in from the germline J gene. V is TRBV6-2 or TRBV6-3 and J is TRBJ2-7; 7 bases fit TRBD2. CDR1 is MNHEY and CDR2 is SVGEGT in the germline V gene. The V and J ends lost 4 bases and 1 base, in that order; junction bases with no gene match: 4. The CDR3 consists of 14 residues. The CDR3 DNA, read in part, is TGTGCCAGCAGTTTAACTAGCGTTTCCTACGAG. Protein: CASSLTSVSYE. The complete CDR3 protein is CASSLTSVSYEQYF.